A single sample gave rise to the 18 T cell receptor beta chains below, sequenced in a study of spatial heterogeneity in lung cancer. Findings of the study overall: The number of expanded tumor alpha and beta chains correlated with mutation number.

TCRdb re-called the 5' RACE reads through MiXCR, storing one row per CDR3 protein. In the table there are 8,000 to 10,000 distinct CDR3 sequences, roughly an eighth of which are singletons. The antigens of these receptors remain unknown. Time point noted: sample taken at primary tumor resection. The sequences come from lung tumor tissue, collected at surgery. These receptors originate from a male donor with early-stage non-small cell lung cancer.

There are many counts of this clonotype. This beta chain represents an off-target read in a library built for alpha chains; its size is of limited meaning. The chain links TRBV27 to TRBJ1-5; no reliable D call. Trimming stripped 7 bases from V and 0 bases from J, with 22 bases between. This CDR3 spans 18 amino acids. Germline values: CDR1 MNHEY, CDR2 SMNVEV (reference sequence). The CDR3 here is CASTKRAQDHNSNQPQHF. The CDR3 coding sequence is TGTGCCAGCACTAAAAGGGCCCAGGACCATAATAGCAATCAGCCCCAGCATTTT.

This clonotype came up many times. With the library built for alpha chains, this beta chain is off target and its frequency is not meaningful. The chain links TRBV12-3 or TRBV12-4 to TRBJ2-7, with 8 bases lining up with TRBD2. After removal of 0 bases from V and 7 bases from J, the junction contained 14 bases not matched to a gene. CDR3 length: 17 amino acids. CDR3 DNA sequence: TGTGCCAGCAGTTTAGCGCTACGACTAGCGACCGGAGGAGAGCAGTACTTC. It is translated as CASSLALRLATGGEQYF.

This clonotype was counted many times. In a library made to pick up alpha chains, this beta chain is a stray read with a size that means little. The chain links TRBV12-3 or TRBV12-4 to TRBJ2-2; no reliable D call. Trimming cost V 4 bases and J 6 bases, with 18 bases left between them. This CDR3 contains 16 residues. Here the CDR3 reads CASSSTLAGGAGELFF. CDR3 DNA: TGTGCCAGCAGTTCGACCCTGGCAGGCGGCGCCGGGGAGCTGTTTTTT.

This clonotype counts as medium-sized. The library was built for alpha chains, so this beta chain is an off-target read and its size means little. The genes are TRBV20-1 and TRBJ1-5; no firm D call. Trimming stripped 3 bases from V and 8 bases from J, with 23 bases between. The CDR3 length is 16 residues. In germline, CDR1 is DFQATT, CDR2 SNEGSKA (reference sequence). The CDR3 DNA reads TGCAGTGCTAGCCCCCCCTTCGATCCGGGCAAGGAGCCCCAGCATTTT. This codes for CSASPPFDPGKEPQHF.

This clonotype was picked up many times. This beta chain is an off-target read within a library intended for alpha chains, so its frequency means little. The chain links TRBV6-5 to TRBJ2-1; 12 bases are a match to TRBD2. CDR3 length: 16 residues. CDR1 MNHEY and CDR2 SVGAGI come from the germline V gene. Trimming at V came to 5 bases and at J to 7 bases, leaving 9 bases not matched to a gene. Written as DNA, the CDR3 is TGTGCCAGCAGTCGCGCGACTAGCGGGGGATCGAATGAGCAGTTCTTC. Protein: CASSRATSGGSNEQFF.

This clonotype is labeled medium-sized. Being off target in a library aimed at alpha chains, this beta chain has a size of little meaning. CDR3 in amino acids: CASMMGLAGDTQYF. As DNA, the CDR3 is TGTGCCAGCATGATGGGACTAGCGGGAGATACGCAGTATTTT. The chain has TRBV7-2 and TRBJ2-3, with 12 bases identical to TRBD2. The CDR3 contains 14 residues. Per the germline V gene, CDR1 is SGHTA and CDR2 is FQGNSA. The J segment lost 5 bases and the V segment lost 7 bases, leaving 4 bases of the junction unmatched.

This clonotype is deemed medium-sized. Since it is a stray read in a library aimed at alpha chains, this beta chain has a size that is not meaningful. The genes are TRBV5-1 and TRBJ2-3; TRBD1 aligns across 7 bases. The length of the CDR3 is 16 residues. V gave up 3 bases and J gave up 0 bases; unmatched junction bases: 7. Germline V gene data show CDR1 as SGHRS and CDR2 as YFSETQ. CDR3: CASSWKTGFSTDTQYF. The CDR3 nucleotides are TGCGCCAGCAGCTGGAAGACAGGGTTTAGCACAGATACGCAGTATTTT.

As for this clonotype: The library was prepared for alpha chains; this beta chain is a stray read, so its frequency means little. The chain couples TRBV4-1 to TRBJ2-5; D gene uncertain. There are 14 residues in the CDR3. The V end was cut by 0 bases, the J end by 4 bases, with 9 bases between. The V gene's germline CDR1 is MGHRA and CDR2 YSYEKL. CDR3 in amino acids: CASSQDSIRETQYF. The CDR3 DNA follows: TGCGCCAGCAGCCAAGATTCGATACGAGAGACCCAGTACTTC.

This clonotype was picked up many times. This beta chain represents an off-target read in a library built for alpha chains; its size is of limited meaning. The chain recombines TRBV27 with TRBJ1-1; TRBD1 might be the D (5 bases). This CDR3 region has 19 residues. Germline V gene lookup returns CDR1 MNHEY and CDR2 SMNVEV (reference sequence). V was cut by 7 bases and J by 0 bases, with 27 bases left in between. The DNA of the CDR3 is TGTGCCAGCAACCAAACCCCCATCGGGCCAGGGCCTATGAACACTGAAGCTTTCTTT. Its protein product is CASNQTPIGPGPMNTEAFF.

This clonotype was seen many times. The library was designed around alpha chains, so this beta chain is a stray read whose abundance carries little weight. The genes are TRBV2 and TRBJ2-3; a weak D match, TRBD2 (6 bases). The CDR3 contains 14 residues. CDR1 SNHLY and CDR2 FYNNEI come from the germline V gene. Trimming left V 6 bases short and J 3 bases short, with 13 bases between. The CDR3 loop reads CASRELAGTDTQYF. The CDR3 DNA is TGTGCCAGCAGAGAGTTGGCGGGAACAGATACGCAGTATTTT. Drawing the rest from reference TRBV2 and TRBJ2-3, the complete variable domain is EPEVTQTPSHQVTQMGQEVILRCVPISNHLYFYWYRQILGQKVEFLVSFYNNEISEKSEIFDDQFSVERPDGSNFTLKIRSTKLEDSAMYFCASRELAGTDTQYFGPGTRLTVL.

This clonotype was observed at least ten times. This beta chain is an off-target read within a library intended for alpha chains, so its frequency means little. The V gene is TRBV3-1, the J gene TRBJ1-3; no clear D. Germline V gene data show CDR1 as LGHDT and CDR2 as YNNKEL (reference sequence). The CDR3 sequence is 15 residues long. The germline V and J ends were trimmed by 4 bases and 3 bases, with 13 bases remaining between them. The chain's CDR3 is CASSPHTLGGNTIYF. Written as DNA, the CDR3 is TGTGCCAGCAGCCCACATACTCTCGGTGGAAACACCATATATTTT.

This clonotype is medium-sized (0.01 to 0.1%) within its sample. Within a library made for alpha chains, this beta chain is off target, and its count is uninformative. CDR3 loop: CAISGTSSSKLNTEAFF. The CDR3 bases are TGTGCCATCAGTGGGACATCATCGTCAAAGCTGAACACTGAAGCTTTCTTT. The rearrangement links TRBV10-3 to TRBJ1-1; TRBD1 might be the D (5 bases). The germline CDR1 and CDR2 sequences are ENHRY and SYGVKD. The CDR3 sequence is 17 residues long. V was pared by 4 bases and J by 0 bases, with 18 bases between.

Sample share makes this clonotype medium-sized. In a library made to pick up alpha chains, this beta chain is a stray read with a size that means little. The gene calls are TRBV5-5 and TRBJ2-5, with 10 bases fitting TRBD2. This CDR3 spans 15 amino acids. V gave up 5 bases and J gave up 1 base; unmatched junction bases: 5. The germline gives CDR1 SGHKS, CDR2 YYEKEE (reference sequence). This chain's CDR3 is CASRQREGRQETQYF. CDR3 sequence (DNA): TGTGCCAGCAGGCAGCGGGAGGGCCGCCAAGAGACCCAGTACTTC.

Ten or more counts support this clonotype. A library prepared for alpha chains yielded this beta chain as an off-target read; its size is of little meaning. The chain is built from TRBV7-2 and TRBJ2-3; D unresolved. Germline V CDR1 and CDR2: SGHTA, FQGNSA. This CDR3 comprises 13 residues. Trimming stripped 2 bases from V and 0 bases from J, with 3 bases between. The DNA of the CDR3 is TGTGCCAGCAGCTTATCCAGCACAGATACGCAGTATTTT. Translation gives CASSLSSTDTQYF.

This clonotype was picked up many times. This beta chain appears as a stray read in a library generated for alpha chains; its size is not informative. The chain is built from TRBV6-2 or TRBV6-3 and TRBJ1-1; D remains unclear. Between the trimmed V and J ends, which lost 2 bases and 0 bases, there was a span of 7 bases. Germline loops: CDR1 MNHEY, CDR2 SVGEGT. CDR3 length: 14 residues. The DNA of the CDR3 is TGTGCCAGCAGTTACGTCGCAGTGAACACTGAAGCTTTCTTT. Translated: CASSYVAVNTEAFF.

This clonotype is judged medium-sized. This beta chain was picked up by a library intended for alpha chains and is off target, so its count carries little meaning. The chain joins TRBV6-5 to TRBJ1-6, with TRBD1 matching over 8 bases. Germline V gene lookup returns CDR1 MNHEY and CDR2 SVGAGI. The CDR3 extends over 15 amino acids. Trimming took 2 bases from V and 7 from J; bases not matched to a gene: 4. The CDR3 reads CASSYLTGENSPLHF. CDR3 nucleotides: TGTGCCAGCAGTTACCTGACAGGGGAGAATTCACCCCTCCACTTT.

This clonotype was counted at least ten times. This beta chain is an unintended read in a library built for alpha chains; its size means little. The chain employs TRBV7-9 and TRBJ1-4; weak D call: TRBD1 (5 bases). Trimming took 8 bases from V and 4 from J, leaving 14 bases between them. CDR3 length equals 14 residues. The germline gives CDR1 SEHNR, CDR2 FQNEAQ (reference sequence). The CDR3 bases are TGTGCCAGCTCCCCCCCGGGGGGTAATGAAAAACTGTTTTTT. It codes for CASSPPGGNEKLFF. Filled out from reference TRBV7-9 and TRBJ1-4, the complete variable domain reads DTGVSQNPRHKITKRGQNVTFRCDPISEHNRLYWYRQTLGQGPEFLTYFQNEAQLEKSRLLSDRFSAERPKGSFSTLEIQRTEQGDSAMYLCASSPPGGNEKLFFGSGTQLSVL.

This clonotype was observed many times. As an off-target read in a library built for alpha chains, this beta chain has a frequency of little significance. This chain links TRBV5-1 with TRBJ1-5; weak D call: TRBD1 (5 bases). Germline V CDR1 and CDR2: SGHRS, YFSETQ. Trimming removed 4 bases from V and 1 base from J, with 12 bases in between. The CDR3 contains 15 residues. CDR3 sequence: CASSQGTESNQPQHF. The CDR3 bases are TGCGCCAGCAGCCAAGGGACGGAAAGCAATCAGCCCCAGCATTTT.